Following are 8 T cell receptor beta chains from one sample sequenced in a study of T cell responses to AZD1222 COVID-19 vaccine. Some clones are missing from TCRdb's copy, which holds only in-frame ones; the method was immunoSEQ multiplex PCR. The repertoire holds around 56,000 clones, with 80% to 90% as singletons. This specimen was peripheral blood, taken 28 days after the second AZD1222 dose. These TCRs come from an adult who received the AZD1222 COVID-19 vaccine.

This chain links TRBV6-6 with TRBJ1-1; D is perhaps TRBD1 (6 bases). The CDR3 spans 14 residues. Per the germline V gene, CDR1 is MNHNY and CDR2 is SVGAGI (reference sequence). The V end lost 6 bases, the J end lost 1 base, and 12 bases lay between the germline ends. The CDR3 reads CASSAQQGNTEAFF. CDR3 in DNA: TGTGCCAGCAGCGCACAACAGGGGAACACTGAAGCTTTCTTT.

This chain links TRBV28 with TRBJ1-3; D remains ambiguous. This CDR3 contains 14 residues. CDR1 is MDHEN and CDR2 is SYDVKM in the germline V gene. V gave up 6 bases and J gave up 0 bases, with 9 bases separating them. CDR3 bases: TGTGCCAGCAGAGCCCTATCCTCTGGAAACACCATATATTTT. It encodes CASRALSSGNTIYF.

The chain links TRBV16 to TRBJ1-5; D gene uncertain. The CDR3 runs to 12 residues. Trimming removed 2 bases from V and 7 bases from J, with 6 bases in between. Germline CDR1 and CDR2: KGHSY and FQNENV. This CDR3 reads CASSQNEQPQHF. CDR3 sequence (DNA): TGTGCCAGCAGCCAAAATGAGCAGCCCCAGCATTTT.

V is TRBV30 and J is TRBJ1-5; TRBD1 agrees at 8 bases. Trimming removed 2 bases from V and 4 bases from J; junction bases left unmatched: 10. The germline V gene encodes CDR1 GTSNPN and CDR2 SVGIG (reference sequence). There are 16 residues in the CDR3. DNA for the CDR3: TGTGCCTGGAGTACGGACAGGGAGCGGTATAATCAGCCCCAGCATTTT. Its translation: CAWSTDRERYNQPQHF.

The rearrangement links TRBV7-2 to TRBJ2-5; TRBD2 agrees at 7 bases. CDR3 size: 15 residues. The J segment lost 4 bases and the V segment lost 4 bases, leaving 9 bases of the junction unmatched. Germline CDR1 SGHTA, CDR2 FQGNSA. CDR3 coding DNA: TGTGCCAGCAGCTATACGGGAGGCCCAGCAGAGACCCAGTACTTC. It is translated as CASSYTGGPAETQYF. The full variable domain, its missing parts supplied by reference TRBV7-2 and TRBJ2-5, is GAGVSQSPSNKVTEKGKDVELRCDPISGHTALYWYRQSLGQGLEFLIYFQGNSAPDKSGLPSDRFSAERTGGSVSTLTIQRTQQEDSAVYLCASSYTGGPAETQYFGPGTRLLVL.

This clone was detected only a few times. This sequence joins TRBV4-1 and TRBJ2-1; perhaps TRBD2 as D (6 bases). V was clipped by 2 bases and J by 3 bases, with 14 bases between them. From germline, CDR1 is MGHRA and CDR2 YSYEKL. The CDR3 loop spans 16 amino acids. The CDR3 DNA reads TGCGCCAGCAGCCAAAGCCCTTCTAGCGACTACAATGAGCAGTTCTTC. Its translation: CASSQSPSSDYNEQFF.

The rearrangement uses TRBV20-1 and TRBJ1-5, with D hard to call. This CDR3 contains 12 residues. The germline V and J ends were trimmed by 3 bases and 5 bases, with 8 bases remaining between them. Germline assignment: CDR1 DFQATT and CDR2 SNEGSKA (reference sequence). The CDR3 coding sequence is TGCAGTGCTAGTGATGGGGATCAGCCCCAGCATTTT. The encoded protein is CSASDGDQPQHF.

This chain joins TRBV5-6 and TRBJ1-4; D remains unclear. Germline values: CDR1 SGHDT, CDR2 YYEEEE. The CDR3 extends over 13 amino acids. V shed 4 bases and J shed 12 bases, with 16 bases lying between them. The DNA of the CDR3 is TGTGCCAGCAGCCCCCTCCCCGGGAGGGAACTGTTTTTT. Its protein is CASSPLPGRELFF.